This entry lists 2 T cell receptor beta chains sequenced from one sample in a study of human T cells and chemical hapten exposure. TCRdb passed the RACE reads through MiXCR, listing each CDR3 protein once. The sample yields 100,000 to 150,000 distinct CDR3 sequences, about 9.4% seen once. Time point: healthy volunteer bleed at 2 weeks. The template was total RNA from unfractionated whole blood. The specimen was whole blood. The receptor set was obtained from a male donor in good health. Some clones in this sample may be carry-over from other donors' samples.

The rearrangement joins TRBV24-1 to TRBJ2-1; D not resolved. The V end lost 5 bases, the J end lost 5 bases, and 3 bases lay between the germline ends. The CDR3 is 11 amino acids. Germline CDR1 KGHDR, CDR2 SFDVKD. CDR3 residues: CATSADNEQFF. As DNA, the CDR3 is TGTGCCACCAGTGCTGACAATGAGCAGTTCTTC.

This clonotype was observed many times. This chain links TRBV4-2 with TRBJ2-3; TRBD2 matches 10 bases. Looked up from germline, CDR1 is LGHNA and CDR2 is YNFKEQ. V lost 2 bases, J lost 1 base, and 3 bases stayed unmatched. CDR3 length: 16 amino acids. The CDR3 reads CASSQIAGGRTDTQYF. CDR3 sequence (DNA): TGTGCCAGCAGCCAAATAGCGGGGGGCCGCACAGATACGCAGTATTTT.